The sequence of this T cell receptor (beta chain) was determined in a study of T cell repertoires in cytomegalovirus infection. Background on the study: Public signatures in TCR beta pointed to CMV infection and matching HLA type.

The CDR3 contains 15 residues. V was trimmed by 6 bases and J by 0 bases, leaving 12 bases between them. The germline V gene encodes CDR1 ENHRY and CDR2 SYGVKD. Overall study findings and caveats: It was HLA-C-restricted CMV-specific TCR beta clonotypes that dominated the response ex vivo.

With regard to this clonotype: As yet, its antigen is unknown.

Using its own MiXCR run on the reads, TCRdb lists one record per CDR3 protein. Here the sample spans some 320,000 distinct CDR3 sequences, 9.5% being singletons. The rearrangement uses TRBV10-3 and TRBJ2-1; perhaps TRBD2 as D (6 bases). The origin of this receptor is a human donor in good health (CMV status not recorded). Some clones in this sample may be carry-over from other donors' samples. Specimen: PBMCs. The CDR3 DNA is TGTGCCATCAGGAGGCGGGATAGCTCCTACAATGAGCAGTTCTTC. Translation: CAIRRRDSSYNEQFF.